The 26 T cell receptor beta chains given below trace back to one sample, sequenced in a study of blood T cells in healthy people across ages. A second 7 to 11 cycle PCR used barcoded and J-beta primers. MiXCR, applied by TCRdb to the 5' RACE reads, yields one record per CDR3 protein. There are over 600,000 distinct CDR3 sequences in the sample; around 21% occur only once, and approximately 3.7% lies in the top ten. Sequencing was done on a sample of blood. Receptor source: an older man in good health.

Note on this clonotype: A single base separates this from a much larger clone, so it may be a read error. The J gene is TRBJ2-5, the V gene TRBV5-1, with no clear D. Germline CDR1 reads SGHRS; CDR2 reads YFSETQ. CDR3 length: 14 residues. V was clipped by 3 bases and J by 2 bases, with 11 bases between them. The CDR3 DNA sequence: TGCGCCAGCAGCTCGGAAGGCTCTCAAGAGACCCAGTACTTC. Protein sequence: CASSSEGSQETQYF.

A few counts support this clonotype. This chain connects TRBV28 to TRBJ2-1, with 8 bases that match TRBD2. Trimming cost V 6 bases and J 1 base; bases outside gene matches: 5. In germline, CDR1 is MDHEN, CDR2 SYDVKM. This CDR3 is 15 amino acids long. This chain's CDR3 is CASRAGGGSYNEQFF. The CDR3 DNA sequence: TGTGCCAGCAGGGCCGGGGGGGGGTCCTACAATGAGCAGTTCTTC.

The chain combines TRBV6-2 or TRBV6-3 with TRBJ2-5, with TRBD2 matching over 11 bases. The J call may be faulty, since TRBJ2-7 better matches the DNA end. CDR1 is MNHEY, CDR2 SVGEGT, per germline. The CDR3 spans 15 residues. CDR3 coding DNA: TGTGCCAGCAGTTACTTGGGACTAGCGGCCTACGAGCAGTACTTC. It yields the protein CASSYLGLAAYEQYF.

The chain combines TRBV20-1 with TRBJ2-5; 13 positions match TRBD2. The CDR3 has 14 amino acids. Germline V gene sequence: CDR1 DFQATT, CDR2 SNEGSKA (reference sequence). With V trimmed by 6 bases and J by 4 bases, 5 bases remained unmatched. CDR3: CSAWTSGSGETQYF. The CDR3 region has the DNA TGCAGTGCCTGGACTAGCGGGAGCGGAGAGACCCAGTACTTC.

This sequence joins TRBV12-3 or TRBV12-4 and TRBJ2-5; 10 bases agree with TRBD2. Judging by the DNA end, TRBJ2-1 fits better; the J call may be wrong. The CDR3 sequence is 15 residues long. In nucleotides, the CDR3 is TGTGCCAGCACCACCCTAGCGGGAGTCCTCAATGAGCAGTTCTTC. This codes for CASTTLAGVLNEQFF.

The DNA of the CDR3 is TGTGCCAGCACTGTAGGCTCTGGGGCCAACGTCCTGACTTTC. Protein: CASTVGSGANVLTF. The genes are TRBV6-5 and TRBJ2-6; no firm D call. This CDR3 is built from 14 residues. Germline lookup yields CDR1 MNHEY and CDR2 SVGAGI. With 7 bases removed from V and 0 bases from J, the gap between germline ends came to 7 bases.

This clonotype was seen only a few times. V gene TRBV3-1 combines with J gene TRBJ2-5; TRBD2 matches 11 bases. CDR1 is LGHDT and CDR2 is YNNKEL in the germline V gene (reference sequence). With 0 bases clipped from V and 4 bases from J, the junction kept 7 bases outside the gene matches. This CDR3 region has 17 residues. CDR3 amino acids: CASSQDLGLAGGETQYF. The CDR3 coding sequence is TGTGCCAGCAGCCAAGATCTGGGGCTAGCGGGAGGAGAGACCCAGTACTTC.

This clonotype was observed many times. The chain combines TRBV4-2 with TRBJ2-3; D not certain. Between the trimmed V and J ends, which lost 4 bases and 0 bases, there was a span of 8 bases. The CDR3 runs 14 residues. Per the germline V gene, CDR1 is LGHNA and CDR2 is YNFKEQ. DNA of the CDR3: TGTGCCAGCAGCCCAACCGGCAGCACAGATACGCAGTATTTT. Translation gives CASSPTGSTDTQYF.

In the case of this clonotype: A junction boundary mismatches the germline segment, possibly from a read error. The DNA of the CDR3 is TGTGCCGGCTCACTCACAGGGGGCCACGAAGAGACCCAGTACTTC. It translates to CAGSLTGGHEETQYF. The genes are TRBV18 and TRBJ2-5; 9 bases map to TRBD1. Germline-derived CDR1 and CDR2 are KGHSH and LQKENI. The CDR3 runs to 15 residues. Drawing the rest from reference TRBV18 and TRBJ2-5, the complete variable domain is NAGVMQNPRHLVRRRGQEARLRCSPMKGHSHVYWYRQLPEEGLKFMVYLQKENIIDESGMPKERFSAEFPKEGPSILRIQQVVRGDSAAYFCAGSLTGGHEETQYFGPGTRLLVL.

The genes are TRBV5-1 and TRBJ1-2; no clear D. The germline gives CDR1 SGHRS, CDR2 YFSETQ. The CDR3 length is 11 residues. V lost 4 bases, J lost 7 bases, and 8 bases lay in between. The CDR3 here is CASSADRGYTF. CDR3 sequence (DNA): TGCGCCAGCAGCGCGGATCGTGGCTACACCTTC.

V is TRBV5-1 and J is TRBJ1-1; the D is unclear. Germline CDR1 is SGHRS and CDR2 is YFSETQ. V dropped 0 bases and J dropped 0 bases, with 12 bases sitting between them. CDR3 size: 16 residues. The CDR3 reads CASSLDLGRVNTEAFF. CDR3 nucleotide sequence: TGCGCCAGCAGCTTGGATCTTGGGAGGGTGAACACTGAAGCTTTCTTT.

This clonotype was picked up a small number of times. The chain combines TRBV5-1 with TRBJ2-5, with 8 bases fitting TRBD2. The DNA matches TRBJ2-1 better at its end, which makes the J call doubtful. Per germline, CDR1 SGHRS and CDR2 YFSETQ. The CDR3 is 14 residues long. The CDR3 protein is CASSGGLEANEQFF. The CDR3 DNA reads TGCGCCAGCAGCGGGGGACTAGAGGCCAATGAGCAGTTCTTC.

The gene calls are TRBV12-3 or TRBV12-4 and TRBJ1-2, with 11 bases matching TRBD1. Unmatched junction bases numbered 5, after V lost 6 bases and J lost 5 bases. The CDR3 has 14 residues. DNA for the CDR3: TGTGCCAGCAGACCGGGACAGGGGGATTATGGCTACACCTTC. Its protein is CASRPGQGDYGYTF.

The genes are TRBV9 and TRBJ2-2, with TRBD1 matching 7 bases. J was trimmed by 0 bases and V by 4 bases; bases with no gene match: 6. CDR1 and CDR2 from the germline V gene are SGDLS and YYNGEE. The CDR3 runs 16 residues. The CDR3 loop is CASSQRTGTNTGELFF. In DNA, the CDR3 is TGTGCCAGCAGCCAACGGACAGGAACGAACACCGGGGAGCTGTTTTTT.

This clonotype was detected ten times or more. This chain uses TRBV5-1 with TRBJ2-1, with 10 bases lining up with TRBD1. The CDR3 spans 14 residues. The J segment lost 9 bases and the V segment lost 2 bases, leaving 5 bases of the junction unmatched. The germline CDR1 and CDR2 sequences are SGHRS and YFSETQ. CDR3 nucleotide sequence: TGCGCCAGCAGCTTAGGACAGGGGGTCGGTGAGCAGTTCTTC. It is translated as CASSLGQGVGEQFF. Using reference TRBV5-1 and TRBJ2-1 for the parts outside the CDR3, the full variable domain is KAGVTQTPRYLIKTRGQQVTLSCSPISGHRSVSWYQQTPGQGLQFLFEYFSETQRNKGNFPGRFSGRQFSNSRSEMNVSTLELGDSALYLCASSLGQGVGEQFFGPGTRLTVL.

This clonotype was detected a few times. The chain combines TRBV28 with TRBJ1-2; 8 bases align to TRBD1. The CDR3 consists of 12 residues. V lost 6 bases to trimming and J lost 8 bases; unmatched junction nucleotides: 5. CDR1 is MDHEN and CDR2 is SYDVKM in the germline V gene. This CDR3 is CASSDRGLGYTF. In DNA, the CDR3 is TGTGCCAGCAGCGACAGGGGATTAGGCTACACCTTC.

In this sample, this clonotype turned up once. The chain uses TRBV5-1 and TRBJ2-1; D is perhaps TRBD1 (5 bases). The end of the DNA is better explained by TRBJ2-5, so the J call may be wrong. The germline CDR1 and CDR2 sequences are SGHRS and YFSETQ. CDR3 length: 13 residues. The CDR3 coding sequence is TGCGCCAGCAGCCCTCAGGGATACGAGACCCAGTACTTC. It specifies CASSPQGYETQYF.

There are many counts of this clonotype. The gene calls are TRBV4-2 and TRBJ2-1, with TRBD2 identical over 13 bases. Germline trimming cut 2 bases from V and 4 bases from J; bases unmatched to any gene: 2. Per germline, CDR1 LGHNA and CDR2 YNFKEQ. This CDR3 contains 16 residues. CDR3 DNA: TGTGCCAGCAGCCAACAACTAGCGGGAGGGTACAATGAGCAGTTCTTC. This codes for CASSQQLAGGYNEQFF.

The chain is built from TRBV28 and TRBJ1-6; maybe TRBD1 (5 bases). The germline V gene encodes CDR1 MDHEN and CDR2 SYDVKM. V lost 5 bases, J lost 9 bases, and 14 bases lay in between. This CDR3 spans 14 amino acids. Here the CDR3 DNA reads TGTGCCAGCAGTGAAGGGGCGGACTCTTCACCCCTCCACTTT. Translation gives CASSEGADSSPLHF.

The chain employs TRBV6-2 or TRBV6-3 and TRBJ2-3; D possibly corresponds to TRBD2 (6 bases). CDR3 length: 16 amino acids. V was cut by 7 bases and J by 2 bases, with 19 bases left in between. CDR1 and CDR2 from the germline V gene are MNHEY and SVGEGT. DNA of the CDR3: TGTGCCAGCACCTGGTCGGACTATAACTACACAGATACGCAGTATTTT. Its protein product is CASTWSDYNYTDTQYF.

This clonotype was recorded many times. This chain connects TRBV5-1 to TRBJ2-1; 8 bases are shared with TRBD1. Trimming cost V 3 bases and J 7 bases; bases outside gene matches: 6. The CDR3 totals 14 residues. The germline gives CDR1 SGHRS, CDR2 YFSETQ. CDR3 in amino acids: CASSYGQGTNEQFF. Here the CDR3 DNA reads TGCGCCAGCAGCTACGGACAGGGTACTAATGAGCAGTTCTTC.

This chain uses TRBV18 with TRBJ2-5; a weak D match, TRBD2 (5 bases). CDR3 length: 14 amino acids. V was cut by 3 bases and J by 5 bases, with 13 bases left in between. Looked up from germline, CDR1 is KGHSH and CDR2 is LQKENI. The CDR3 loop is CASSPIGSGETQYF. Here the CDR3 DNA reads TGTGCCAGCTCACCTATCGGGTCGGGGGAGACCCAGTACTTC.

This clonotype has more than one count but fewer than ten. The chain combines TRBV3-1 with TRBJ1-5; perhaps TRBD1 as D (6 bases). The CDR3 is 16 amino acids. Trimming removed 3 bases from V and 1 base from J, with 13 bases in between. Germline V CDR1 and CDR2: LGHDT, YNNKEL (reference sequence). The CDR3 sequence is CASSQNAGVSNQPQHF. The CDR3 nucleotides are TGTGCCAGCAGCCAGAACGCAGGGGTAAGCAATCAGCCCCAGCATTTT.

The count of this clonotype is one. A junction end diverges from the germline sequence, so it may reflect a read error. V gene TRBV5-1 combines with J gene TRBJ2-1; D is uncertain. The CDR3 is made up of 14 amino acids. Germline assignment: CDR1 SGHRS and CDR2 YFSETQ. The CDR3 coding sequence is TGCGCCAGCAGCTTGGGTGTTTCCTACAATGAGCGGTTCTTC. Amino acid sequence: CASSLGVSYNERFF. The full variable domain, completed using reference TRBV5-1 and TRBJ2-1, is KAGVTQTPRYLIKTRGQQVTLSCSPISGHRSVSWYQQTPGQGLQFLFEYFSETQRNKGNFPGRFSGRQFSNSRSEMNVSTLELGDSALYLCASSLGVSYNERFFGPGTRLTVL.

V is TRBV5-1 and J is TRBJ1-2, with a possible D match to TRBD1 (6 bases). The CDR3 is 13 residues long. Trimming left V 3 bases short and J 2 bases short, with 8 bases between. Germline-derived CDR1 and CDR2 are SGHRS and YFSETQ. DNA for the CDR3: TGCGCCAGCAGCTACGACAGGAACTATGGCTACACCTTC. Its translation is CASSYDRNYGYTF.

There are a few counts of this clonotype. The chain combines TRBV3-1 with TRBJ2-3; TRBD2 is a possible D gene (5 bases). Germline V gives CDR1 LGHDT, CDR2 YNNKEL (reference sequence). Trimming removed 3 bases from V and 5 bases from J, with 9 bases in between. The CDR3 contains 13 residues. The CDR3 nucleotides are TGTGCCAGCAGCCAGGAAGGGAGAGATACGCAGTATTTT. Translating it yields CASSQEGRDTQYF.